This T cell receptor beta chain was captured by sequencing in a study of Ad26.COV2.S vaccination and SARS-CoV-2 variants. Whole-study findings and limits: Estimates derived from TCR breadth and depth analyses may have underestimated total T cell responses.

J was trimmed by 8 bases and V by 2 bases; bases with no gene match: 2. Germline loops: CDR1 MNHEY, CDR2 SMNVEV (reference sequence). This CDR3 has 14 residues. As to treatment: over 15 received Ad26.COV2.S at low or high dose, single or two shots; about 5 received placebo; per-sample allocation not given. Day 63 following the first vaccine or placebo injection was when the samples were taken. Measured with immunoSEQ multiplex PCR; TCRdb has only the in-frame clones, and not every one. Of about 250,000 clones in the sample, around 85% were seen once. A word on this clone: What it binds is not known.

This TCR was sampled from a person aged 18-60 years who received the Ad26.COV2.S COVID-19 vaccine or a placebo. Sequencing was performed on peripheral blood, taken in a trial of Ad26.COV2.S vaccine versus placebo. This rearrangement joins TRBV27 to TRBJ1-6, with TRBD1 matching over 8 bases. As DNA, the CDR3 is TGTGCCAGCAGTTTAGGACAGGGTGATTCACCCCTCCACTTT. Translated, it gives CASSLGQGDSPLHF.